This T cell receptor (beta chain) was sequenced for a study of human T cells and chemical hapten exposure. Study-wide background: The study patch tested 0.01% DPC on the upper back and read results at 6 days.

Individual cDNA molecules received unique molecular identifiers in the library. TCRdb reanalysed the RACE reads using MiXCR and keeps one entry per CDR3 protein. The sample lists 180,000 or so distinct CDR3 sequences, 20% to 25% occurring once. The V gene lost 0 bases and the J gene lost 2 bases, with 8 bases spanning the gap. Germline CDR1 SGHDT, CDR2 YYEEEE. CDR3 length: 14 residues. Time point meaning: patch test 1, 2 weeks after DPC sensitization. Treatment meaning: therapeutic diphenylcyclopropenone sensitization with weekly scalp DPC. Points from the study as a whole: PT1 expanded TCR numbers tracked positively with patch test score.

This clonotype was found a few times. The antigen remains undetermined. V usage is TRBV5-6 and J usage is TRBJ1-2; unclear D gene. The sequence came from a woman aged 45-65 years with alopecia areata. Some clones in this sample may be carry-over from other donors' samples. Sequencing was performed on whole blood, taken in connection with sensitization to the hapten diphenylcyclopropenone (DPC). In DNA, the CDR3 is TGTGCCAGCAGCTTGGTAGGGCAGAACTATGGCTACACCTTC. Its protein product is CASSLVGQNYGYTF. Drawing the rest from reference TRBV5-6 and TRBJ1-2, the complete variable domain is DAGVTQSPTHLIKTRGQQVTLRCSPKSGHDTVSWYQQALGQGPQFIFQYYEEEERQRGNFPDRFSGHQFPNYSSELNVNALLLGDSALYLCASSLVGQNYGYTFGSGTRLTVV.